What follows are 3 T cell receptor beta chains derived from one specimen sequenced in a study of a mutant IDH1 vaccine in newly diagnosed glioma. Method: immunoSEQ multiplex PCR; TCRdb's copy keeps in-frame clones and lacks some. The table has 50,000 to 55,000 clones, less than 70% seen once. Antigens for these TCRs are unknown. Time point here: week 47, end of study. Each dose delivered 300 ug of mutant IDH1 20-mer peptide subcutaneously with imiquimod. Sequenced material: peripheral blood mononuclear cells (PBMCs), taken from a glioma patient whose treatment included an IDH1 peptide vaccine. The receptors were sampled from a man aged 40-50 years with glioma. Some clones in this sample may be carry-over from other donors' samples.

The V and J genes are TRBV19 and TRBJ2-6, with 9 bases matching TRBD1. This CDR3 region has 17 residues. Germline CDR1 LNHDA, CDR2 SQIVND (reference sequence). The trim removed 3 bases at V and 2 bases at J, leaving 5 bases unmatched. CDR3 sequence (DNA): TGTGCCAGTAGTATTGGACAGGGGATGACTGGGGCCAACGTCCTGACTTTC. Its protein is CASSIGQGMTGANVLTF.

This clone turned up a few times. This sequence joins TRBV27 and TRBJ1-2; D is undetermined. Germline V gene data show CDR1 as MNHEY and CDR2 as SMNVEV (reference sequence). V dropped 5 bases and J dropped 5 bases, with 12 bases sitting between them. The CDR3 is 13 residues long. CDR3 in amino acids: CASSTTGGYGYTF. CDR3 bases: TGTGCCAGCAGTACCACGGGTGGTTATGGCTACACCTTC.

This clone has a single count. The V gene is TRBV9, the J gene TRBJ1-1, with D possibly TRBD1 on 5 matching bases. Trimming took off 0 bases at V and 2 bases at J, with 11 bases between the two ends. Germline CDR1 reads SGDLS; CDR2 reads YYNGEE. The CDR3 runs 15 residues. The CDR3 coding sequence is TGTGCCAGCAGCGTAGATGCAGGGTTAAACACTGAAGCTTTCTTT. This gives the protein CASSVDAGLNTEAFF.